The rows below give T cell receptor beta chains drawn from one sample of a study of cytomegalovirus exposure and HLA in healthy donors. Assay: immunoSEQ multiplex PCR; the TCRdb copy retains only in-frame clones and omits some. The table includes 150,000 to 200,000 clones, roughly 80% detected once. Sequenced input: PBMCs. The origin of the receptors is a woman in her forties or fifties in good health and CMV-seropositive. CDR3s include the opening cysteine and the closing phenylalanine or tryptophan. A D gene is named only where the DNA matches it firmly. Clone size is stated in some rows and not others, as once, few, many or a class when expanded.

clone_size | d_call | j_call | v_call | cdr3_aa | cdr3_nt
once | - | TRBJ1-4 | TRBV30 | CAWSVITDQAREKLFF | TGTGCCTGGAGTGTAATTACAGACCAGGCTCGGGAAAAACTGTTTTTT
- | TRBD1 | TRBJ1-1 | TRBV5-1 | CASGNTGQGSRNTEAFF | TGCGCCAGCGGAAACACGGGACAGGGTTCAAGGAACACTGAAGCTTTCTTT
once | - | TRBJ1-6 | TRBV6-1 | CASRTTNNSPLHF | TGTGCCAGTAGGACAACCAATAATTCACCCCTCCACTTT
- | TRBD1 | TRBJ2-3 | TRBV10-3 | CATHRGTTDTQYF | TGTGCCACCCACAGGGGGACCACAGATACGCAGTATTTT
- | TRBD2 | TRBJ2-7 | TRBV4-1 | CASSPAGGGTYEQYF | TGCGCCAGCAGCCCCGCCGGCGGGGGAACCTACGAGCAGTACTTC
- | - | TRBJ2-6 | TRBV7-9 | CASSLDWADKGSGANVLTF | TGTGCCAGCAGCTTAGACTGGGCAGACAAAGGCTCTGGGGCCAACGTCCTGACTTTC
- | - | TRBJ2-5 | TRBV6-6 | CASSYEPGYQETQYF | TGTGCCAGCAGTTACGAGCCGGGGTACCAAGAGACCCAGTACTTC
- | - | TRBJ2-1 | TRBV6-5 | CASSPQGLVDNEQFF | TGTGCCAGCAGCCCACAGGGTTTGGTGGACAATGAGCAGTTCTTC
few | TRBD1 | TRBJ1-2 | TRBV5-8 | CASSWDRRGYTF | TGTGCCAGCAGCTGGGACAGGCGCGGCTACACCTTC
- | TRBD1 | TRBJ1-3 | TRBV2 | CASSYGTGVSGNTIYF | TGTGCCAGCAGCTACGGGACAGGGGTTTCTGGAAACACCATATATTTT
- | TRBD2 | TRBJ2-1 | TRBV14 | CASSHFRTSGDGQFF | TGTGCCAGCAGCCACTTCCGAACTAGCGGGGACGGGCAGTTCTTC
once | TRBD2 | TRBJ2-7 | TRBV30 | CAWSGRLAGLLEQYF | TGTGCCTGGAGTGGCAGACTAGCGGGACTCCTCGAGCAGTACTTC
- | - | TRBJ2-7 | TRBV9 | CASSPGIGGPSEQYF | TGTGCCAGCAGCCCCGGTATCGGCGGGCCATCCGAGCAGTACTTC
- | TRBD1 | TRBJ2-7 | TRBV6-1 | CASSVRRTGAYEQYF | TGTGCCAGCAGTGTTCGTAGGACAGGAGCCTACGAGCAGTACTTC
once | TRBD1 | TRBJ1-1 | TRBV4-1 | CASSQGRGPDEAFF | TGCGCCAGCAGCCAAGGTAGGGGGCCGGATGAAGCTTTCTTT
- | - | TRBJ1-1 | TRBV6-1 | CASSSSDTEAFF | TGTGCCAGCAGTTCTTCAGACACTGAAGCTTTCTTT
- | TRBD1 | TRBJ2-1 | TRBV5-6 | CASLLKGQGYNEQFF | TGTGCCAGCCTCCTTAAGGGACAGGGATACAATGAGCAGTTCTTC
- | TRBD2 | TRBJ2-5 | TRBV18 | CASLPPERQRGRRETQYF | TGTGCCAGCTTACCCCCCGAACGTCAGCGGGGCCGGCGAGAGACCCAGTACTTC
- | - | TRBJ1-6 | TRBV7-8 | CASSLAGYFMPADSPLHF | TGTGCCAGCAGCCTGGCCGGGTATTTTATGCCGGCGGATTCACCCCTCCACTTT
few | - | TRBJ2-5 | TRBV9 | CASSVEASQETQYF | TGTGCCAGCAGCGTAGAGGCTAGCCAAGAGACCCAGTACTTC
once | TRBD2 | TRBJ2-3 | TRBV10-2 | CASSALAGGTDTQYF | TGCGCCAGCAGTGCGTTAGCGGGGGGCACAGATACGCAGTATTTT
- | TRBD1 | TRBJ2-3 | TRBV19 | CASKQGEVSDTQYF | TGTGCCAGCAAACAGGGGGAGGTTTCAGATACGCAGTATTTT
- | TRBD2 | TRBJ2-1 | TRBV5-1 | CASSLSGGFYNEQFF | TGCGCCAGCAGCCTTAGCGGGGGGTTTTACAATGAGCAGTTCTTC
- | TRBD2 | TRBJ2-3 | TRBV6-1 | CASSETSGGAADTQYF | TGTGCCAGCAGTGAAACTAGCGGGGGGGCAGCAGATACGCAGTATTTT
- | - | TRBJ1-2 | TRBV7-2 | CASSPQVNYGYTF | TGTGCCAGCAGCCCACAAGTTAACTATGGCTACACCTTC
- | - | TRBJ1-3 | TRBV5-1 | CASSLTGGSGNTIYF | TGCGCCAGCAGCTTGACCGGGGGTTCAGGAAACACCATATATTTT
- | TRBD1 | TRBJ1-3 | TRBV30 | CAWSSTGSPLSGNTIYF | TGTGCCTGGAGTTCGACAGGGTCGCCTCTCTCTGGAAACACCATATATTTT
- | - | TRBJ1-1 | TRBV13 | CASSLGSTGKTEAFF | TGTGCCAGCAGCTTAGGGTCTACAGGGAAGACTGAAGCTTTCTTT
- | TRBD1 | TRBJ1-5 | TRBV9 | CASSVDIRKGAEQPQHF | TGTGCCAGCAGCGTAGACATCAGGAAGGGGGCAGAACAGCCCCAGCATTTT
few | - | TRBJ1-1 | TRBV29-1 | CSVAPQGVEAFF | TGCAGCGTTGCCCCTCAGGGTGTAGAAGCTTTCTTT
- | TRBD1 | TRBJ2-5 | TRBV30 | CAWSPRQGILRETQYF | TGTGCCTGGAGTCCTCGACAGGGGATCTTGAGGGAGACCCAGTACTTC
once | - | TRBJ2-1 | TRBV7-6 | CASSLRVFEEPRFF | TGTGCCAGCAGCTTACGGGTATTCGAGGAGCCCCGGTTCTTC
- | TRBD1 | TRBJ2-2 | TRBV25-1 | CASRDRGPGTGELFF | TGTGCCAGCCGAGACAGGGGGCCAGGCACCGGGGAGCTGTTTTTT
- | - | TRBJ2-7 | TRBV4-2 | CASSQELAYEQYF | TGTGCCAGCAGCCAAGAGCTAGCCTACGAGCAGTACTTC